The 19 T cell receptor beta chains given below trace back to one sample, sequenced in a study of T cell responses to AZD1222 COVID-19 vaccine. Assay used: immunoSEQ multiplex PCR; TCRdb lists only in-frame clones, some missing. The sample records roughly 190,000 clones, about nine tenths being singletons. The starting material was peripheral blood, obtained 28 days after the second AZD1222 dose. These receptors were collected from an adult who received the AZD1222 COVID-19 vaccine.

The count of this clone is one. V and J are TRBV29-1 and TRBJ2-5; 10 nucleotides agree with TRBD1. Germline values: CDR1 SQVTM, CDR2 ANQGSEA. The CDR3 is 15 amino acids. Trimming removed 6 bases from V and 5 bases from J; junction bases left unmatched: 12. CDR3 loop: CSVARQGAGLETQYF. Here the CDR3 DNA reads TGCAGCGTCGCACGACAGGGGGCAGGCCTCGAGACCCAGTACTTC. The whole variable domain, filled in from reference TRBV29-1 and TRBJ2-5, reads SAVISQKPSRDICQRGTSLTIQCQVDSQVTMMFWYRQQPGQSLTLIATANQGSEATYESGFVIDKFPISRPNLTFSTLTVSNMSPEDSSIYLCSVARQGAGLETQYFGPGTRLLVL.

The chain employs TRBV5-1 and TRBJ2-3, with D unresolved. Trimming took off 5 bases at V and 0 bases at J, with 13 bases between the two ends. Germline V gene data show CDR1 as SGHRS and CDR2 as YFSETQ. This CDR3 comprises 15 residues. The CDR3 DNA is TGCGCCAGCAGACCATCATCCACTAGCACAGATACGCAGTATTTT. It codes for CASRPSSTSTDTQYF.

The chain combines TRBV18 with TRBJ2-4; no firm D call. This CDR3 comprises 13 residues. The germline V gene has CDR1 KGHSH and CDR2 LQKENI. Trimming pared 3 bases from V and 5 bases from J, leaving 8 bases between. CDR3 bases: TGTGCCAGCTCACCGGCAGGACAAAACATTCAGTACTTC. It specifies CASSPAGQNIQYF.

The chain links TRBV27 to TRBJ2-6; unclear D gene. The CDR3 is made up of 14 amino acids. V dropped 6 bases and J dropped 4 bases, with 10 bases sitting between them. Germline CDR1 is MNHEY and CDR2 is SMNVEV (reference sequence). The CDR3, as DNA: TGTGCCAGCAGCCCCGAGGCAGGGGCCAACGTCCTGACTTTC. Its translation is CASSPEAGANVLTF.

J is TRBJ2-7 and V is TRBV5-1, with D perhaps matching TRBD1 (6 bases). V lost 2 bases and J 3 bases, leaving 15 bases between the germline ends. Germline V gene sequence: CDR1 SGHRS, CDR2 YFSETQ. CDR3 length: 15 amino acids. CDR3 nucleotides: TGCGCCAGCAGCTTAACCAAGGACAGTCGCTACGAGCAGTACTTC. It translates to CASSLTKDSRYEQYF. The complete variable domain, with remaining parts taken from reference TRBV5-1 and TRBJ2-7, reads KAGVTQTPRYLIKTRGQQVTLSCSPISGHRSVSWYQQTPGQGLQFLFEYFSETQRNKGNFPGRFSGRQFSNSRSEMNVSTLELGDSALYLCASSLTKDSRYEQYFGPGTRLTVT.

The chain couples TRBV12-3 or TRBV12-4 to TRBJ2-5; 8 bases map to TRBD1. With 3 bases clipped from V and 14 bases from J, the junction kept 5 bases outside the gene matches. The CDR3 is 11 residues long. CDR3: CASSFMGQAYF. CDR3 coding DNA: TGTGCCAGCAGTTTCATGGGACAGGCCTACTTC.

This clone was detected only a few times. CDR3 sequence (DNA): TGTGCCAGCAGCGCTAGGGGACAGGGGACCACTGAAGCTTTCTTT. Translation gives CASSARGQGTTEAFF. V and J are TRBV7-2 and TRBJ1-1, with 10 nucleotides matching TRBD1. Trimming cost V 5 bases and J 4 bases; bases outside gene matches: 7. Germline CDR1 SGHTA, CDR2 FQGNSA. There are 15 residues in the CDR3.

V is TRBV3-1 (or the pseudogene TRBV3-2) and J is TRBJ1-6, with 9 nucleotides matching TRBD1. Unmatched junction bases numbered 13, after V lost 4 bases and J lost 6 bases. CDR3 length: 18 amino acids. Looked up from germline, CDR1 is LGHDT and CDR2 is YNNKEL (reference sequence). DNA for the CDR3: TGTGCCAGCAGCCCCTGGGGGACAGGGAACGCCCTTAATTCACCCCTCCACTTT. This encodes CASSPWGTGNALNSPLHF.

The CDR3 sequence is CASSEGQVMNTEAFF. The CDR3 DNA is TGTGCCAGCAGTGAAGGACAGGTCATGAACACTGAAGCTTTCTTT. J is TRBJ1-1 and V is TRBV2; D might be TRBD1 (6 bases). This CDR3 has 15 residues. Deletions cut 1 base from V and 0 bases from J, with 9 bases between. Germline V gene lookup returns CDR1 SNHLY and CDR2 FYNNEI. Full variable domain (remainder filled in from reference TRBV2 and TRBJ1-1): EPEVTQTPSHQVTQMGQEVILRCVPISNHLYFYWYRQILGQKVEFLVSFYNNEISEKSEIFDDQFSVERPDGSNFTLKIRSTKLEDSAMYFCASSEGQVMNTEAFFGQGTRLTVV.

The chain has TRBV12-3 or TRBV12-4 and TRBJ1-1; D remains unclear. Deletions cut 5 bases from V and 4 bases from J, with 8 bases between. This CDR3 has 12 residues. CDR3 protein: CASSQSPTEAFF. CDR3 in DNA: TGTGCCAGCAGTCAGTCTCCCACTGAAGCTTTCTTT.

V and J are TRBV7-3 and TRBJ2-5; D tentatively reads TRBD1 or TRBD2 (5 bases each). Trimming removed 8 bases at V and 5 bases at J, with 15 bases between. The germline V gene has CDR1 SGHTA and CDR2 FQGTGA. The CDR3 totals 13 residues. CDR3 sequence reads: CASAQGPMETQYF. The DNA for the CDR3 is TGTGCCAGCGCCCAGGGACCTATGGAGACCCAGTACTTC.

The chain joins TRBV19 to TRBJ2-7, with 14 bases matching TRBD2. This CDR3 is built from 16 residues. J was trimmed by 3 bases and V by 7 bases; bases with no gene match: 8. Looked up from germline, CDR1 is LNHDA and CDR2 is SQIVND (reference sequence). The CDR3 coding sequence is TGTGCCAGTACCGGGACTAGCGGGGGAAAAGACTACGAGCAGTACTTC. Translation gives CASTGTSGGKDYEQYF.

The V gene is TRBV30, the J gene TRBJ2-1, with a tentative D call TRBD2 (7 bases). The V gene lost 0 bases and the J gene lost 4 bases, with 13 bases spanning the gap. CDR3 length equals 15 residues. CDR1 and CDR2 (germline): GTSNPN, SVGIG (reference sequence). CDR3 loop: CAWSVKAGAYNEQFF. The CDR3 region has the DNA TGTGCCTGGAGTGTAAAGGCGGGGGCTTACAATGAGCAGTTCTTC.

The V gene is TRBV7-9, the J gene TRBJ1-5; D is uncertain. V lost 1 base and J lost 3, with 7 bases in between. The CDR3 runs 14 residues. CDR1 and CDR2 from the germline V gene are SEHNR and FQNEAQ (reference sequence). The CDR3 DNA reads TGTGCCAGCAGCTTAGGGGGTCTCAATCAGCCCCAGCATTTT. Translation gives CASSLGGLNQPQHF.

The rearrangement joins TRBV6-5 to TRBJ1-5, with a weak D call TRBD1 (6 bases). The CDR3 extends over 14 amino acids. V gave up 0 bases and J gave up 7 bases, with 10 bases separating them. Germline CDR1 and CDR2: MNHEY and SVGAGI. The CDR3 coding sequence is TGTGCCAGCAGTTACTCGCAGGGGCGCCAGCCCCAGCATTTT. It is translated as CASSYSQGRQPQHF.

The chain links TRBV7-9 to TRBJ1-1; D gene ambiguous. Germline CDR1 is SEHNR and CDR2 is FQNEAQ (reference sequence). This CDR3 region has 13 residues. Trimming removed 5 bases from V and 2 bases from J, with 9 bases in between. The CDR3 here is CASSQLPNTEAFF. The CDR3 coding sequence is TGTGCCAGCAGCCAGCTCCCTAACACTGAAGCTTTCTTT.

The CDR3 DNA is TGTGCCAGCAGTTTACAGGGGCAGGGTAACACCGGGGAGCTGTTTTTT. This sequence encodes CASSLQGQGNTGELFF. The chain carries TRBV27 and TRBJ2-2; D possibly corresponds to TRBD1 (6 bases). This CDR3 has 16 amino acids. Germline CDR1 reads MNHEY; CDR2 reads SMNVEV (reference sequence). Between the trimmed V and J ends, which lost 2 bases and 2 bases, there was a span of 12 bases.

This clone has a single count. The CDR3 nucleotides read TGTGCCAGCTCTGACGGGGGGCAAAGCTATGGCTACACCTTC. Protein product: CASSDGGQSYGYTF. The chain joins TRBV19 to TRBJ1-2; perhaps TRBD1 as D (6 bases). V lost 9 bases to trimming and J lost 4 bases, with 18 bases between them. Germline V gene lookup returns CDR1 LNHDA and CDR2 SQIVND (reference sequence). CDR3 length equals 14 residues.

The chain joins TRBV5-1 to TRBJ2-3; TRBD2 is a possible D gene (6 bases). The germline CDR1 and CDR2 sequences are SGHRS and YFSETQ. Trimming stripped 0 bases from V and 0 bases from J, with 8 bases between. This CDR3 has 15 residues. The CDR3: CASSLVGGSTDTQYF. CDR3 DNA: TGCGCCAGCAGCTTGGTGGGGGGAAGCACAGATACGCAGTATTTT.